Presented here are 5 T cell receptor beta chains from one specimen sequenced in a study of T-cell reconstitution after alpha-beta-depleted transplantation in children. Library preparation (for TCRbeta) was performed with unique molecular identifiers. MiXCR was run by TCRdb on the PCR reads, yielding one entry per CDR3 protein. The data show roughly 420,000 distinct CDR3 sequences, under 20% seen once. Sequences were derived from PBMCs, mostly from graft donor cells, sampled 360 days after TCRalphabeta/CD19-depleted stem cell transplant. These receptors all come from a boy in the first two years of life who had a stem cell transplant for Wiskott-Aldrich syndrome, so the T cells may come from the graft donor.

The V gene is TRBV9, the J gene TRBJ2-1, with TRBD1 matching over 7 bases. The length of the CDR3 is 15 residues. From germline, CDR1 is SGDLS and CDR2 YYNGEE. V lost 3 bases, J lost 0 bases, and 3 bases stayed unmatched. The chain's CDR3 is CASSAGQLSYNEQFF. CDR3 nucleotide sequence: TGTGCCAGCAGCGCGGGACAGCTCTCCTACAATGAGCAGTTCTTC.

The gene calls are TRBV4-1 and TRBJ2-7; unclear D gene. Germline CDR1 is MGHRA and CDR2 is YSYEKL. This CDR3 spans 18 amino acids. V lost 1 base and J 0 bases, leaving 19 bases between the germline ends. The chain's CDR3 is CASSQVFSRGPVSYEQYF. CDR3 nucleotides: TGCGCCAGCAGCCAAGTCTTTAGCCGCGGCCCCGTCTCCTACGAGCAGTACTTC.

In this sample, this clonotype turned up a few times. J is TRBJ2-7 and V is TRBV11-2; perhaps TRBD1 as D (5 bases). This CDR3 contains 15 residues. With 5 bases removed from V and 2 bases from J, the gap between germline ends came to 16 bases. Germline V gene lookup returns CDR1 SGHAT and CDR2 FQNNGV. In DNA, the CDR3 is TGTGCCAGCAGCCCCTCGTGGGGCTCCCCCTACGAGCAGTACTTC. As protein: CASSPSWGSPYEQYF. The full variable domain, with the rest looked up from reference TRBV11-2 and TRBJ2-7, is EAGVAQSPRYKIIEKRQSVAFWCNPISGHATLYWYQQILGQGPKLLIQFQNNGVVDDSQLPKDRFSAERLKGVDSTLKIQPAKLEDSAVYLCASSPSWGSPYEQYFGPGTRLTVT.

The table lists this clonotype with a few counts. The chain carries TRBV2 and TRBJ2-4, with 7 bases lining up with TRBD2. From germline, CDR1 is SNHLY and CDR2 FYNNEI. Trimming cost V 7 bases and J 8 bases; bases outside gene matches: 5. The CDR3 has 12 amino acids. The CDR3 protein is CASKREGDIQYF. The CDR3 nucleotides are TGTGCCAGCAAGCGGGAAGGGGACATTCAGTACTTC. Full variable domain (remainder filled in from reference TRBV2 and TRBJ2-4): EPEVTQTPSHQVTQMGQEVILRCVPISNHLYFYWYRQILGQKVEFLVSFYNNEISEKSEIFDDQFSVERPDGSNFTLKIRSTKLEDSAMYFCASKREGDIQYFGAGTRLSVL.

This clonotype was detected a few times. V gene TRBV20-1 combines with J gene TRBJ2-7; D ambiguous. Trimming left V 4 bases short and J 3 bases short, with 10 bases between. Germline CDR1 reads DFQATT; CDR2 reads SNEGSKA (reference sequence). The CDR3 is made up of 12 amino acids. The CDR3 spells CSANIQGYEQYF. CDR3 in DNA: TGCAGTGCTAATATCCAAGGCTACGAGCAGTACTTC.